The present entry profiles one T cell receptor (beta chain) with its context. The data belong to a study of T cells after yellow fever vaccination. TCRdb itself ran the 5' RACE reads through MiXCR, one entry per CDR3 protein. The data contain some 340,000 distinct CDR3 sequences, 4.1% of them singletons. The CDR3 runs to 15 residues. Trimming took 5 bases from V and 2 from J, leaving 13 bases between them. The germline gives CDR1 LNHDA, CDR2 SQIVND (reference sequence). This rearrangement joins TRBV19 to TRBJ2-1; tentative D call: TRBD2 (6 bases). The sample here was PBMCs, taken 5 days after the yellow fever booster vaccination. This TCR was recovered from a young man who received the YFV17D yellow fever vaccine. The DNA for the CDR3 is TGTGCCAGTAGTTCCGGGACTTCTACCTACAATGAGCAGTTCTTC. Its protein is CASSSGTSTYNEQFF.